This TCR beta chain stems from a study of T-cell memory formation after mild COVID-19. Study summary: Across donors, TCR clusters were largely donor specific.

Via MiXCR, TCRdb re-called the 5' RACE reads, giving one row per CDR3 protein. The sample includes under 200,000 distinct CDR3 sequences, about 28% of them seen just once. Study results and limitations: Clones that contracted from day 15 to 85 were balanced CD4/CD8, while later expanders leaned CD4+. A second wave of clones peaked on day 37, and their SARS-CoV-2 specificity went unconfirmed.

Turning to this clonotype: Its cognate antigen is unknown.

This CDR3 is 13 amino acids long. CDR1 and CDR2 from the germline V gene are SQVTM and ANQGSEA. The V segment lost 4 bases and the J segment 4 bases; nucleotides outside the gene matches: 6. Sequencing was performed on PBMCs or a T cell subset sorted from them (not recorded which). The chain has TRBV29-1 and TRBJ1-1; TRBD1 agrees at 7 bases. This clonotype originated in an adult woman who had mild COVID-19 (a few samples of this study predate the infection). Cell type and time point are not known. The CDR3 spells CSVVSYRGTEAFF. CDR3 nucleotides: TGCAGCGTTGTGTCTTACAGGGGCACTGAAGCTTTCTTT.